This T cell receptor beta chain is from a study of identical twins. This clonotype was seen many times. Its specificity is not known. Study-level results: With beta out-of-frame sequences, excess sharing by twins was weaker. Beta clonotypes that were abundant in cord blood contained fewer insertions, a pattern absent from memory repertoires.

The CDR3 is made up of 15 amino acids. Per germline, CDR1 SGHRS and CDR2 YFSETQ. With 0 bases removed from V and 4 bases from J, the gap between germline ends came to 11 bases. The cDNA had a unique molecular identifier and a template-switch universal primer site. TCRdb called the 5' RACE reads again in MiXCR, with one record for every CDR3 protein. Here the sample spans approximately 600,000 distinct CDR3 sequences, about 7% being singletons. These same records also appear under a second study, on yellow fever vaccine responses in identical twins.

The sample comprised PBMCs. The receptor was derived from a woman between 18 and 30 years old in good health. This chain connects TRBV5-1 to TRBJ2-1, with no clear D. The CDR3 DNA is TGCGCCAGCAGCTTGGGCCAGTCTGCGTACAATGAGCAGTTCTTC. It translates to CASSLGQSAYNEQFF.